Described below is a single TCR beta chain sequence and its context. No antigen is known for it. Germline V CDR1 and CDR2: MNHEY, SVGEGT. The CDR3 totals 15 residues. V was clipped by 6 bases and J by 7 bases; unmatched bases: 14. The use of a sample-barcoded 5' primer and a J-beta primer mix characterized a second PCR of about 7 to 12 cycles. From the 5' RACE reads, TCRdb called clonotypes with MiXCR, one entry per CDR3 protein. The sample lists 1,300,000 or so distinct CDR3 sequences; roughly 59% were seen once. This sample was included in a study of blood T cells in healthy people across ages. Study-wide findings and caveats: Diversity of TCR beta per million T cells declined in a roughly linear way with age.

The receptor's source is a man between 18 and 35 years old in good health. The V and J genes are TRBV6-2 or TRBV6-3 and TRBJ2-7; 8 nucleotides line up with TRBD1. The sequenced material came from blood. The CDR3 coding sequence is TGTGCCAGCAGCCGAACGGACAGGGAAGATTGGGAGCAGTACTTC. Protein product: CASSRTDREDWEQYF.